This entry features one T cell receptor beta chain sequence. This sample is drawn from a study of blood T cell repertoires in COVID-19. The germline V gene encodes CDR1 MDHEN and CDR2 SYDVKM. V was trimmed by 2 bases and J by 5 bases, leaving 12 bases between them. The CDR3 is 15 amino acids. Data came from immunoSEQ multiplex PCR; TCRdb stores just in-frame clones and leaves some out. The sample holds 500,000 or so clones, approximately 90% seen once. Sequencing input: PBMCs or T cells enriched from blood (not recorded which). V usage is TRBV28 and J usage is TRBJ1-4, with TRBD1 as a possible D gene (5 bases). The sequence came from a woman between 18 and 29 years old who had recovered from COVID-19. In DNA form, the CDR3 reads TGTGCCAGCAGTTTAGGGGGACTGGGGAATGAAAAACTGTTTTTT. This translates into CASSLGGLGNEKLFF.